Listed below are T cell receptor beta chains from one sample, sequenced in a study of cytomegalovirus exposure and HLA in healthy donors. Method: immunoSEQ multiplex PCR; TCRdb's copy keeps in-frame clones and lacks some. The profile covers about 190,000 clones, with over 60% appearing a single time and 1.1% taken by the ten largest. The source material was PBMCs. The source is a woman in her 40s in good health and CMV-seronegative. Both conserved end residues are part of each CDR3.

CASSRQGLGGYTF TRBV2
CASSSPRAKGTEAFF TRBV7-2
CASRGGTTNTGELFF TRBV2
CASSPGQGVAEAFF TRBV7-2
CASSVGGRSSYNEQFF TRBV9
CASAVQGWQPQHF TRBV12-5
CASSLISYGGSSYNEQFF TRBV5-1
CASSQREQFF TRBV16
CASSRAPNEKLFF TRBV7-7
CSVGPIGTGKETQYF TRBV29-1
CASSDLAGVDTQYF TRBV25-1
CASSSLAGALEDTQYF TRBV5-4
CASSATLSKGEYTF TRBV9
CASSMGQYSGNTIYF TRBV19
CASSQGLNQETQYF TRBV4-3
CASSLGLAAISSYNEQFF TRBV7-9
CASSEGTGGYEQYF TRBV9
CASSVQGPGELFF TRBV2
CASSISQGLNYGYTF TRBV19
CASSSQGFGNTIYF TRBV19
CASSDRQGSQPQHF TRBV6-5
CASNLYGYNTEAFF TRBV6-1
CASSLTRGQGYTF TRBV4-1
CASSSQGERGGELFF TRBV7-2
CASSELGEDTGELFF TRBV2
CASSPPAGEGSTDTQYF TRBV5-8
CASSTPGQENRGYTF TRBV19
CASSERDLGAFEQFF TRBV9
CASSAPVGGDNSPLHF TRBV6-1
CASSIRDQPQHF TRBV19
CASSVRVNTEAFF TRBV5-5
CASSPGLAVMDTQYF TRBV19
CASSPLGQTGSNQPQHF TRBV27
CASRGPGANQPQHF TRBV2
CASSFLGRGGLDTEAFF TRBV27
CASGPRDFTDTQYF TRBV28
CACGQGGGYSNRPQHF TRBV30
CASSEERGLPLHF TRBV6-1
CASSLAVGPGGYGYTF TRBV7-9
CASSDRGGQPQHF TRBV6-1
CASSSVVTDTQYF TRBV5-1
CASREGSGMGEQYF TRBV2
CASSLSRPLGEQYF TRBV11-2
CASNRQGRTEAFF TRBV25-1
CASSPGHSEGSPLHF TRBV18
CASSIEGRYEQYF TRBV19
CASSVGQGASNEQFF TRBV9
CASSLPWEGRNNEQFF TRBV5-1
CASSALGGNGRYEQYF TRBV5-6
CASSLAISGSEQYF TRBV7-9
CASSAQQGFQDTGELFF TRBV9
CASSLGGVTDTQYF TRBV5-1
CSVTMTGGITEAFF TRBV29-1
CASSRGIGTGTYEQYF TRBV27
CASSQPRGADYGYTF TRBV4-1
CASSPRTGRGQPQHF TRBV7-2